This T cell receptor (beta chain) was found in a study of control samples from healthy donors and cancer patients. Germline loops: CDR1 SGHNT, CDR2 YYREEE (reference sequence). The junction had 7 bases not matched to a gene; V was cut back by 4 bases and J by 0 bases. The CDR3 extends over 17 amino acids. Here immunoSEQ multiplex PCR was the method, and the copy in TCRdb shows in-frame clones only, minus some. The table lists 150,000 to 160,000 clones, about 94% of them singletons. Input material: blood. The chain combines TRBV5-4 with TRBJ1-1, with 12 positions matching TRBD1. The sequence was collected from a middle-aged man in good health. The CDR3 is CASSGRDRGLMNTEAFF. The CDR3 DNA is TGTGCCAGCAGCGGCCGGGACAGGGGGCTTATGAACACTGAAGCTTTCTTT.